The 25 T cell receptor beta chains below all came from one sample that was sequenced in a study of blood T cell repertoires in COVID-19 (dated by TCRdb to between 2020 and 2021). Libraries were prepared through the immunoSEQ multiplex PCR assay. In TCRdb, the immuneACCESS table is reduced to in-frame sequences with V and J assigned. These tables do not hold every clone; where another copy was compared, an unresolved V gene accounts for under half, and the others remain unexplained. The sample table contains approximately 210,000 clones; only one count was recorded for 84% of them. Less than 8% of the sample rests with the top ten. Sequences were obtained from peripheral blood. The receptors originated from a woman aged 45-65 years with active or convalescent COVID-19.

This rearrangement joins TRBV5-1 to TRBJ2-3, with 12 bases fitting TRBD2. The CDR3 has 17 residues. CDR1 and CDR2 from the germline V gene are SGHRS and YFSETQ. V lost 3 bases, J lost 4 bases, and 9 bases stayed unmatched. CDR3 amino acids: CASSSRLAGVLADTQYF. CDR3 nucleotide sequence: TGCGCCAGCAGCTCCCGACTAGCGGGAGTGCTAGCAGATACGCAGTATTTT.

CDR3 sequence: CASSPRWREAVEAFF. The CDR3 DNA sequence: TGTGCCAGCAGCCCGCGGTGGAGGGAAGCAGTCGAAGCTTTCTTT. This chain connects TRBV14 to TRBJ1-1; D not certain. Per the germline V gene, CDR1 is SGHDN and CDR2 is FVKESK. The germline V and J ends were trimmed by 4 bases and 8 bases, with 20 bases remaining between them. The CDR3 runs to 15 residues.

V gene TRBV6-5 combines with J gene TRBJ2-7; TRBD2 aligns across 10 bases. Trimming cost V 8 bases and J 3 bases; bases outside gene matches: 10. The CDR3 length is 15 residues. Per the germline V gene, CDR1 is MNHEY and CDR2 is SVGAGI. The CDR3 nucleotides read TGTGCCAGCGGAAACCGACTAGCGGGCCGCTACGAGCAGTACTTC. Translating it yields CASGNRLAGRYEQYF.

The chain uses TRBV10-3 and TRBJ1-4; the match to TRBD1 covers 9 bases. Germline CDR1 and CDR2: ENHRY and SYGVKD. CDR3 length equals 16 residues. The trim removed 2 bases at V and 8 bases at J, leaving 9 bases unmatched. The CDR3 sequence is CAISEPGQGPEEKLFF. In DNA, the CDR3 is TGTGCCATCAGTGAGCCGGGACAGGGCCCAGAGGAAAAACTGTTTTTT.

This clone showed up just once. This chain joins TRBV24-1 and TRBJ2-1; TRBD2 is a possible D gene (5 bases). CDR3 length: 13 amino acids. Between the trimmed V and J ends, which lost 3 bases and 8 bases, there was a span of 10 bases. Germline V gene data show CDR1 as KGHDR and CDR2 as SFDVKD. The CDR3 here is CATSDGRRDEQFF. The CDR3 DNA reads TGTGCCACCAGTGATGGCAGGCGGGATGAGCAGTTCTTC.

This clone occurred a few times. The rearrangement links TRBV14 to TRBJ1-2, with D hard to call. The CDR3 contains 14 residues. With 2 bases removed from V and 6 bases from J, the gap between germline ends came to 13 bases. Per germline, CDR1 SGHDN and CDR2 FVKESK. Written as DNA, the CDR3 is TGTGCCAGCAGCCAACGACACGGCCTGGATGGCTACACCTTC. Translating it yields CASSQRHGLDGYTF. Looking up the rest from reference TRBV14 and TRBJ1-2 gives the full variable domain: EAGVTQFPSHSVIEKGQTVTLRCDPISGHDNLYWYRRVMGKEIKFLLHFVKESKQDESGMPNNRFLAERTGGTYSTLKVQPAELEDSGVYFCASSQRHGLDGYTFGSGTRLTVV.

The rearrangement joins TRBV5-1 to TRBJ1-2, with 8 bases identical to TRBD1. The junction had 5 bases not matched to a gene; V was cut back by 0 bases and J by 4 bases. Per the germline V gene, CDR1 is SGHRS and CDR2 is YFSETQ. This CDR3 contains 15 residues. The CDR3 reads CASSLAPTGAYGYTF. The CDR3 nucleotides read TGCGCCAGCAGCTTGGCTCCGACAGGGGCCTATGGCTACACCTTC.

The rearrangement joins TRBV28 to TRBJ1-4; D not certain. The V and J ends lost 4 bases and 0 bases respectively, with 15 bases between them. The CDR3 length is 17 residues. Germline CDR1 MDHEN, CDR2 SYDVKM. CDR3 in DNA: TGTGCCAGCAGTTCTCCGCCGGAGGGAGCAACTAATGAAAAACTGTTTTTT. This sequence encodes CASSSPPEGATNEKLFF.

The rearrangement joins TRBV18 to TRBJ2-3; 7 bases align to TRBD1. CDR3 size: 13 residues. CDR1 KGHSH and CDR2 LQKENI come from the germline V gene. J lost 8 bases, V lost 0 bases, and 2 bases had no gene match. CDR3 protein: CASSPPAGGTQYF. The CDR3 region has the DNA TGTGCCAGCTCACCACCGGCAGGGGGTACGCAGTATTTT.

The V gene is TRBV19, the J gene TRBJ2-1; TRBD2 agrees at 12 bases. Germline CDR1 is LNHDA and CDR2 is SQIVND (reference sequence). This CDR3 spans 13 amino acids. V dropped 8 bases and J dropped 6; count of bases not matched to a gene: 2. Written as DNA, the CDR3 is TGTGCCAGTGGACTAGCGGGATTCAATGAGCAGTTCTTC. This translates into CASGLAGFNEQFF.

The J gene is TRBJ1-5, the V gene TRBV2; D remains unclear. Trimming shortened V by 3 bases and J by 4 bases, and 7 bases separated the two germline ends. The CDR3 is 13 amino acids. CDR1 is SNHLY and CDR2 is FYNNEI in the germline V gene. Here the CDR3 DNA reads TGTGCCAGCAGTGAGAACAGAAATCAGCCCCAGCATTTT. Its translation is CASSENRNQPQHF.

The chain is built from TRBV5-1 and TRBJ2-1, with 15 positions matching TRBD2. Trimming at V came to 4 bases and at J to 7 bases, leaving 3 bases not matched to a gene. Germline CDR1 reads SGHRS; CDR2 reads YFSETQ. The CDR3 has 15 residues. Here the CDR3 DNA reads TGCGCCAGCAGCACCGGGACTAGCGGGAGGAATGAGCAGTTCTTC. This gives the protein CASSTGTSGRNEQFF.

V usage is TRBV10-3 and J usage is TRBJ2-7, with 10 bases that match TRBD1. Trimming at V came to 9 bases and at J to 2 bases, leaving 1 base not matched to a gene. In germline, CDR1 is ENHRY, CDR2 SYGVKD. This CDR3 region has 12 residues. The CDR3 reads CAIGQGAYEQYV. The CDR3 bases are TGTGCCATTGGACAGGGGGCCTACGAGCAGTACGTC.

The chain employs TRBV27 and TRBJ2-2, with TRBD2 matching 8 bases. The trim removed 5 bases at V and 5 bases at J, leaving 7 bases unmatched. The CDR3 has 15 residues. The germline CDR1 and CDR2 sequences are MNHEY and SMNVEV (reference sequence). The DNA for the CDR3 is TGTGCCAGCAGTACTATAGCGGGATATACCGGGGAGCTGTTTTTT. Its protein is CASSTIAGYTGELFF.

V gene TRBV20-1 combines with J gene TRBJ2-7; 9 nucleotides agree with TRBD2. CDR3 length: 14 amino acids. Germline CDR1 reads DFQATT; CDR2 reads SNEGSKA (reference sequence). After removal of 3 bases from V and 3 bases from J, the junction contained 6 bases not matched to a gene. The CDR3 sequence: CSASHGSGSYEQYF. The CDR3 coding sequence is TGCAGTGCTAGTCACGGTAGCGGGAGCTACGAGCAGTACTTC.

The CDR3 sequence is CASRGDSGFEQPQHF. The CDR3 DNA is TGTGCCAGTAGGGGGGACAGTGGGTTCGAACAGCCCCAGCATTTT. The chain couples TRBV19 to TRBJ1-5; 7 nucleotides align to TRBD1. There are 15 residues in the CDR3. V gave up 6 bases and J gave up 7 bases; unmatched junction bases: 12. CDR1 is LNHDA and CDR2 is SQIVND in the germline V gene (reference sequence).

CDR3 region: CASRLQGARAEAFF. CDR3 bases: TGTGCCAGCAGGTTACAGGGGGCAAGGGCTGAAGCTTTCTTT. V gene TRBV6-5 combines with J gene TRBJ1-1; 9 nucleotides agree with TRBD1. Germline loops: CDR1 MNHEY, CDR2 SVGAGI. Trimming cost V 6 bases and J 6 bases; bases outside gene matches: 8. This CDR3 has 14 residues.

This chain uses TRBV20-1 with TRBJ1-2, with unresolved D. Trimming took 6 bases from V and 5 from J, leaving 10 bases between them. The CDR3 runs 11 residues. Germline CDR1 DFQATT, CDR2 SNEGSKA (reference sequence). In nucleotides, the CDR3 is TGCAGTGCCACAGACACGTATGGCTACACCTTC. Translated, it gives CSATDTYGYTF.

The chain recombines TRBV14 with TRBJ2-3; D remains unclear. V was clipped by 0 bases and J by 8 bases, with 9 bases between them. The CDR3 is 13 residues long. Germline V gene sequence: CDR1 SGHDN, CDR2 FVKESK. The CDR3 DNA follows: TGTGCCAGCAGCCAAGATTTATACGGTACGCAGTATTTT. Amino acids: CASSQDLYGTQYF. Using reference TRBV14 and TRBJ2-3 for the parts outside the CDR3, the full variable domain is EAGVTQFPSHSVIEKGQTVTLRCDPISGHDNLYWYRRVMGKEIKFLLHFVKESKQDESGMPNNRFLAERTGGTYSTLKVQPAELEDSGVYFCASSQDLYGTQYFGPGTRLTVL.

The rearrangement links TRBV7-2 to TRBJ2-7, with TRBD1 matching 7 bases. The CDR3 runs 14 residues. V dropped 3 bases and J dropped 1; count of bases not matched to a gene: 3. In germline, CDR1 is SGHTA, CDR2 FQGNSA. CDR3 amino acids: CASSLGRGSYEQYF. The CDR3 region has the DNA TGTGCCAGCAGCTTGGGCAGGGGGTCCTACGAGCAGTACTTC.

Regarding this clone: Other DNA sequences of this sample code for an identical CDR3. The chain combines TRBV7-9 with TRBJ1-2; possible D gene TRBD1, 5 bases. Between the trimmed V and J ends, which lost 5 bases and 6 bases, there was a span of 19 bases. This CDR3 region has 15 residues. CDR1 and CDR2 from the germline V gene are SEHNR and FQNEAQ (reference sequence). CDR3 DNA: TGTGCCAGCAGCCTAGAAACGGGCAGGGCGCATGGCTACACCTTC. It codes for CASSLETGRAHGYTF.

The CDR3 spells CASSATDEAFF. The CDR3 nucleotides are TGCGCCAGCAGCGCGACAGATGAAGCTTTCTTT. The chain links TRBV5-1 to TRBJ1-1, with a possible D match to TRBD1 (5 bases). The CDR3 runs to 11 residues. Germline assignment: CDR1 SGHRS and CDR2 YFSETQ. V shed 4 bases and J shed 7 bases, with 8 bases lying between them.

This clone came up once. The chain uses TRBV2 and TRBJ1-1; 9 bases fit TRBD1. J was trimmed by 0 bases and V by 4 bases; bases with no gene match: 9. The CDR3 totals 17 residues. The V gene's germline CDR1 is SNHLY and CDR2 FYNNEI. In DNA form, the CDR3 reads TGTGCCAGCAGTGGTCCGGGACAGGGCAAAATGAACACTGAAGCTTTCTTT. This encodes CASSGPGQGKMNTEAFF.

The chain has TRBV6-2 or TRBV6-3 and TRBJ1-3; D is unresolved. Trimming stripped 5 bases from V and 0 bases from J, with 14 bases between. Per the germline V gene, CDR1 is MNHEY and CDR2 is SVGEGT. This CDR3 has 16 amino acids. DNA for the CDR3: TGTGCCAGCAGTCGGGGTAGGTCGAGCTCTGGAAACACCATATATTTT. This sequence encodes CASSRGRSSSGNTIYF.

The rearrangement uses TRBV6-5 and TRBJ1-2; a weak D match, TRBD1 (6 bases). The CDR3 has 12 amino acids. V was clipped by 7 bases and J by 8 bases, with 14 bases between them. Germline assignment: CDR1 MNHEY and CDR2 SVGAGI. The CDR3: CASTDGGGGYTF. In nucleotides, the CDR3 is TGTGCCAGCACCGACGGGGGGGGCGGCTACACCTTC.